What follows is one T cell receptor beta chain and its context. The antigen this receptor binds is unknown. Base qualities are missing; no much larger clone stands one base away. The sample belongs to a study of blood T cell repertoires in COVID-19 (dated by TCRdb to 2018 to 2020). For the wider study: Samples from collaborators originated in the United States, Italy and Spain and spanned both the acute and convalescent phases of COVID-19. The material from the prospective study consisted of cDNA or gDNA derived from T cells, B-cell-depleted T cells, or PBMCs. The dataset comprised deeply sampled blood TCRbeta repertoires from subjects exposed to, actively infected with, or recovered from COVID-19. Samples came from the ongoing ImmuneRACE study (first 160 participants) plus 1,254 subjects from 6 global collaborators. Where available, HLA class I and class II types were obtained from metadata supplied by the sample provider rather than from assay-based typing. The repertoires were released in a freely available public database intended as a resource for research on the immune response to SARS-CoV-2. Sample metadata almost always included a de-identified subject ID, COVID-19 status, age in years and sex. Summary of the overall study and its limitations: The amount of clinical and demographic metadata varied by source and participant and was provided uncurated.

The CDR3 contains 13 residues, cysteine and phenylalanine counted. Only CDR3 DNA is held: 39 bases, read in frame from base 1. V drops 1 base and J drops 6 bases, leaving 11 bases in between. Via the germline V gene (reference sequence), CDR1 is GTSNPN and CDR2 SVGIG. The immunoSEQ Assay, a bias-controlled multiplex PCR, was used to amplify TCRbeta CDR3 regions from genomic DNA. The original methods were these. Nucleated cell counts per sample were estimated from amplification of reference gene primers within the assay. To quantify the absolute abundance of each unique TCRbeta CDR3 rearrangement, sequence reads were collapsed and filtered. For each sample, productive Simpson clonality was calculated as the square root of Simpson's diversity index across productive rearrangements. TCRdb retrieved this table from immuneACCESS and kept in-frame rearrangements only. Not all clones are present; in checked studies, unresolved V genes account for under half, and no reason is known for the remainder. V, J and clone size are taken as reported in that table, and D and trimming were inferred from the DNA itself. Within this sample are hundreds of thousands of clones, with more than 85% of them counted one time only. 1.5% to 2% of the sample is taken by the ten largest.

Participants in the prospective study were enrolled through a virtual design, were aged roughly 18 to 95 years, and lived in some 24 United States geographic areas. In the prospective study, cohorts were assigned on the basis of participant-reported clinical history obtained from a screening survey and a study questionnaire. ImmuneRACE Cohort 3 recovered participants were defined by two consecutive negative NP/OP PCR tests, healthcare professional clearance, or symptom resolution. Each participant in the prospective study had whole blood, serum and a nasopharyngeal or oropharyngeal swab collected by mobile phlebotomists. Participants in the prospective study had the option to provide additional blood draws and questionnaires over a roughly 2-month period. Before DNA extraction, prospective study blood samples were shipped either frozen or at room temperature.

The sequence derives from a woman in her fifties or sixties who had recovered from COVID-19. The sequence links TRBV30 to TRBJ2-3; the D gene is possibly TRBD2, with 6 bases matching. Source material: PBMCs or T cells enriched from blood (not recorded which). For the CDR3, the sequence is CAWSARDFDTQYF. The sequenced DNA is TGTGCCTGGAGTGCCCGGGACTTTGATACGCAGTATTTT.